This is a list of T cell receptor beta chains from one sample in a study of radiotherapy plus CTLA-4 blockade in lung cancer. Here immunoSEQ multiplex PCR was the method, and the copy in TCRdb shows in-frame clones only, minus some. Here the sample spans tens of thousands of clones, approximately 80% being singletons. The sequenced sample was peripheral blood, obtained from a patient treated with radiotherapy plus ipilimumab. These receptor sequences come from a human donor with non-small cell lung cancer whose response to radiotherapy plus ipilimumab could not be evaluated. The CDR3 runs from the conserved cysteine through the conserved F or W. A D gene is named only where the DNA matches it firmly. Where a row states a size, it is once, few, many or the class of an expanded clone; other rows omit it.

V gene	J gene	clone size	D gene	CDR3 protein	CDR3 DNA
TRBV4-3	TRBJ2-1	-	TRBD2	CASSQDLSGRAHEQFF	TGCGCCAGCAGCCAAGATCTGAGCGGGAGGGCCCATGAGCAGTTCTTC
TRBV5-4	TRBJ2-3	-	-	CASSLVIGALTDTQYF	TGTGCCAGCAGCCTGGTGATTGGAGCGCTCACAGATACGCAGTATTTT
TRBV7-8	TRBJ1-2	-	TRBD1	CASSLVGTEPPPNYGYTF	TGTGCCAGCAGCTTAGTAGGGACAGAACCACCACCGAACTATGGCTACACCTTC
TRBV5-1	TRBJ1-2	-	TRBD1	CASSFGGTADGYTF	TGCGCCAGCAGCTTTGGCGGGACAGCTGACGGCTACACCTTC
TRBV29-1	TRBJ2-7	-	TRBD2	CSVEIGESRGVHEQYF	TGCAGCGTTGAAATTGGGGAATCCCGGGGGGTGCACGAGCAGTACTTC
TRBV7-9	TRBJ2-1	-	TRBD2	CASSLAASGVYNEQFF	TGTGCCAGCAGCTTAGCGGCTAGCGGGGTCTACAATGAGCAGTTCTTC
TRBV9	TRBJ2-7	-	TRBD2	CASSVAGLAGGPQEQYF	TGTGCCAGCAGCGTAGCGGGACTAGCGGGAGGGCCGCAAGAGCAGTACTTC
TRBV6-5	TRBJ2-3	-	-	CASSYSSGVGTDTQYF	TGTGCCAGCAGTTACTCGAGCGGTGTTGGCACAGATACGCAGTATTTT
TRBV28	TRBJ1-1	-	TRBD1	CASSGTTTGDLNTEAFF	TGTGCCAGCAGTGGGACAACTACAGGGGACCTGAACACTGAAGCTTTCTTT
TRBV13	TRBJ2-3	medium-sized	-	CASSSRGSGTDTQYF	TGTGCCAGCAGCAGTCGCGGTTCGGGCACAGATACGCAGTATTTT
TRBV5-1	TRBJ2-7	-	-	CASSWEGSGRGQYF	TGCGCCAGCAGCTGGGAGGGATCGGGCAGGGGTCAGTACTTC
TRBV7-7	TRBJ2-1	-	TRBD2	CASSFGLAGEAEQFF	TGTGCTAGCAGCTTCGGACTAGCGGGAGAGGCTGAGCAGTTCTTC
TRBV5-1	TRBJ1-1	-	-	CASSFGDGGLRAFF	TGCGCCAGCAGTTTTGGGGACGGGGGATTAAGGGCTTTCTTT
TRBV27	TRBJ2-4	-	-	CASSLAKNIQYF	TGTGCCAGCAGCCTAGCCAAAAACATTCAGTACTTC
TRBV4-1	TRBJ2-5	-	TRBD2	CASSPSKGLAGTQETQYF	TGCGCCAGCAGCCCAAGCAAGGGACTAGCGGGGACACAAGAGACCCAGTACTTC
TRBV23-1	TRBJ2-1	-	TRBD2	CASSHRRVGASGTGRDSYNEQFF	TGCGCCAGCAGTCATCGGAGGGTCGGGGCTAGCGGGACCGGCAGAGACTCCTACAATGAGCAGTTCTTC
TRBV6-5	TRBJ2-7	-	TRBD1	CASSYSLGQGAYEQYF	TGCGCCAGCAGTTACTCTTTGGGACAGGGGGCTTACGAGCAGTACTTC
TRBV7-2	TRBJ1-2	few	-	CASSLNRPLYGYTF	TGTGCCAGCAGCCTGAACAGGCCTCTCTATGGCTACACCTTC
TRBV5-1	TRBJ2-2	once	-	CASSLAASDTGELFF	TGCGCCAGCAGCTTGGCGGCGAGCGACACCGGGGAGCTGTTTTTT
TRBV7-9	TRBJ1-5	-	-	CASSLTGSEGQPQHF	TGTGCCAGCAGCTTAACAGGGAGCGAGGGTCAGCCCCAGCATTTT
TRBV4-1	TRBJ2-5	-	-	CASSQGGNPGEETQYF	TGCGCCAGCAGCCAAGGAGGGAACCCCGGGGAAGAGACCCAGTACTTC
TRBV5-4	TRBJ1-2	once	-	CASSPNRAGRYGYTF	TGTGCCAGCAGCCCGAACAGGGCAGGGCGCTATGGCTACACCTTC
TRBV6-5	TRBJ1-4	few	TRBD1	CASRNRGTNEKLFF	TGTGCCAGCAGGAACAGGGGTACTAATGAAAAACTGTTTTTT
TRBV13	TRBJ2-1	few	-	CASSRTGWDNEQFF	TGTGCCAGCAGCCGGACGGGGTGGGACAATGAGCAGTTCTTC
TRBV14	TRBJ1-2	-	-	CASSQLGQNAYGYTF	TGTGCCAGCAGCCAACTGGGGCAGAACGCCTATGGCTACACCTTC
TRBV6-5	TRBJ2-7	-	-	CASSYSRGYEQYF	TGTGCCAGCAGTTACTCGCGGGGCTACGAGCAGTACTTC
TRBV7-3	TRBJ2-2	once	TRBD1	CASSPPGQGFTGTGELFF	TGTGCCAGCAGCCCCCCGGGACAGGGGTTCACGGGCACCGGGGAGCTGTTTTTT
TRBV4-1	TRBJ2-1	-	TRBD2	CASSKTSGRGSYNEQFF	TGCGCCAGCAGCAAGACTAGCGGGAGAGGATCCTACAATGAGCAGTTCTTC
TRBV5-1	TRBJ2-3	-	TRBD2	CASSLAPGLAGISTDTQYF	TGCGCCAGCAGCTTGGCCCCGGGACTAGCGGGGATCAGCACAGATACGCAGTATTTT
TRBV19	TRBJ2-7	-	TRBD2	CASSTPGRDYEQYF	TGTGCCAGTAGTACTCCCGGGAGGGATTACGAGCAGTACTTC
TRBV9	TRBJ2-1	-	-	CASTRDSMYNEQFF	TGTGCCAGCACCCGGGACTCCATGTACAATGAGCAGTTCTTC
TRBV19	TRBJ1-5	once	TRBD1	CASSARQGAGQPQHF	TGTGCCAGTAGTGCTCGACAGGGGGCAGGTCAGCCCCAGCATTTT
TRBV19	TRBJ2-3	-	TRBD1	CASSIRGLGDTQYF	TGTGCCAGTAGTATTAGGGGGCTGGGAGATACGCAGTATTTT
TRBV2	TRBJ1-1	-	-	CASRRQSTEAFF	TGTGCCAGCAGGAGACAGAGCACTGAAGCTTTCTTT
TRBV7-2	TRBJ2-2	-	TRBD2	CASREGHTGELFF	TGTGCCTCGAGGGAGGGGCATACCGGGGAGCTGTTTTTT
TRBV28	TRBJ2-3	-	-	CASSLHPGGRWADTQYF	TGTGCCAGCAGTCTCCACCCAGGGGGGCGATGGGCAGATACGCAGTATTTT
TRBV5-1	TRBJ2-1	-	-	CASSWDWNEQFF	TGCGCCAGCAGCTGGGACTGGAATGAGCAGTTCTTC
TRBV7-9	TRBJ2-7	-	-	CASSSSYYEQYF	TGTGCCAGCAGTTCGAGTTATTACGAGCAGTACTTC
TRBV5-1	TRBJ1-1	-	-	CASSLDRPDRPAFF	TGCGCCAGCAGCTTGGATCGTCCCGACAGGCCAGCTTTCTTT
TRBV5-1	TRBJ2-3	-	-	CASSRTVDFTDTQYF	TGCGCCAGTAGCCGGACAGTTGATTTCACAGATACGCAGTATTTT
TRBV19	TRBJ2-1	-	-	CASAWRASYNEQFF	TGTGCCAGTGCCTGGAGAGCATCCTACAATGAGCAGTTCTTC
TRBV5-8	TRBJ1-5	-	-	CASSIQGPGQPQHF	TGTGCCAGCAGCATACAGGGACCAGGGCAGCCCCAGCATTTT
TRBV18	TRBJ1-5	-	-	CASSPPQMEPQHF	TGTGCCAGCTCACCCCCCCAGATGGAGCCCCAGCATTTT
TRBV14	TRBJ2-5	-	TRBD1	CASSRGAGTGRQETQYF	TGTGCCAGCAGCCGGGGGGCCGGGACAGGGAGACAAGAGACCCAGTACTTC
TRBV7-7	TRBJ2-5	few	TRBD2	CASSLLGGGASETQYF	TGTGCCAGCAGCTTATTGGGCGGGGGGGCATCAGAGACCCAGTACTTC
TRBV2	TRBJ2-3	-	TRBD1	CASSPRTGYTDTQYF	TGTGCCAGCAGTCCTAGGACAGGGTACACAGATACGCAGTATTTT
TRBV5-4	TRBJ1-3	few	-	CASSLGWSSGNTIYF	TGTGCCAGCAGCTTGGGCTGGAGCTCTGGAAACACCATATATTTT
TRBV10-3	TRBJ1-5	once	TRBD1	CAISESKGQSNQPQHF	TGTGCCATCAGTGAGTCTAAGGGACAGTCCAATCAGCCCCAGCATTTT
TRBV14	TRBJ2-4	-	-	CASSQEYVSWSEKNIQYF	TGTGCCAGCAGCCAAGAGTACGTGTCGTGGAGTGAGAAAAACATTCAGTACTTC
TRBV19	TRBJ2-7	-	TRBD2	CATRTSGITYEQYF	TGTGCCACTCGGACTAGCGGGATTACTTACGAGCAGTACTTC
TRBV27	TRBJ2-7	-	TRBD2	CASSFYRTTSRDEQYF	TGTGCCAGCAGTTTTTACAGGACGACTAGCCGGGACGAGCAGTACTTC
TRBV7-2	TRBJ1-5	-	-	CASSGTSRNGNQPQHF	TGTGCCAGCAGCGGGACATCCCGAAACGGCAATCAGCCCCAGCATTTT
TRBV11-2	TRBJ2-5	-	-	CASSLAVTGQETQYF	TGTGCCAGCAGCTTAGCGGTAACAGGTCAAGAGACCCAGTACTTC
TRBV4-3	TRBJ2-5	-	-	CASSQVPSQETQYF	TGCGCCAGCAGCCAAGTTCCCTCCCAAGAGACCCAGTACTTC
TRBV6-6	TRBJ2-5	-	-	CASSRVSQRETQYF	TGTGCCAGCAGCCGGGTCTCCCAAAGGGAGACCCAGTACTTC
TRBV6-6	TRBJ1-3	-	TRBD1	CASSRQGTGNTIYF	TGTGCCAGCAGCCGACAGGGAACTGGAAACACCATATATTTT
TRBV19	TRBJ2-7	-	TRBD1	CASRETGATYEQYF	TGTGCCAGTAGAGAGACAGGGGCGACCTACGAGCAGTACTTC
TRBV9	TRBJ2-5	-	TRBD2	CASSVGPWVAGTQETQYF	TGTGCCAGCAGCGTAGGACCTTGGGTAGCGGGGACGCAAGAGACCCAGTACTTC
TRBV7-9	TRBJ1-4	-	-	CGEVRNEKLFF	TGTGGGGAGGTCCGAAATGAAAAACTGTTTTTT
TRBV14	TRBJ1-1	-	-	CASNPIQVVTEAFF	TGTGCCAGCAATCCAATACAGGTTGTAACTGAAGCTTTCTTT